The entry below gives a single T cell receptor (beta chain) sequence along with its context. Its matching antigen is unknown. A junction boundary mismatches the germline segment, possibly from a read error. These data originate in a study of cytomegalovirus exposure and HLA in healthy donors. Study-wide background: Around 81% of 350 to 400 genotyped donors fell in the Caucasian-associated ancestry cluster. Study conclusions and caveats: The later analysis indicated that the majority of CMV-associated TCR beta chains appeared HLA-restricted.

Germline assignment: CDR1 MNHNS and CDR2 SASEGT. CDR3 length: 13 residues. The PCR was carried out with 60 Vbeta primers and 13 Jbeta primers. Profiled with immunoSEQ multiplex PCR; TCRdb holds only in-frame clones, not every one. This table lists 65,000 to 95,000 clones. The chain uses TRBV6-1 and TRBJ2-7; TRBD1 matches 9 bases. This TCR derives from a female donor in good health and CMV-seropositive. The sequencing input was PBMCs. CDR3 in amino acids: CASRPGTGNFEDF. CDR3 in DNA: TGTGCCAGCAGGCCCGGGACAGGGAATTTCGAGGACTTC.